This is a list of T cell receptor beta chains from one sample in a study of T cell repertoires in cytomegalovirus infection. Via MiXCR, TCRdb re-called the reads, giving one row per CDR3 protein. The sample comprises hundreds of thousands of distinct CDR3 sequences, about 30% of which are singletons, and 15% to 20% rests with the top ten. These receptors have no known antigen. The sequences come from cultured PBMCs, collected from culture after CMV antigen stimulation. Receptors originate from a human donor in good health (CMV status not recorded). Some clones in this sample may be carry-over from other donors' samples. The CDR3 runs from the conserved cysteine through the conserved F or W. A D gene is named only where the DNA matches it firmly. Clone sizes are given selectively: once, few, many, or a class where the clone is expanded.

NA	NA	TRBJ1-2	TRBV18	TGTGCCAGCTCACCAGGGCTGACGAACTATGGCTACACCTTC	CASSPGLTNYGYTF
NA	NA	TRBJ1-2	TRBV7-2	TGTGCCAGCAGCTTAGCGGGACTAAACTATGGCTACACCTTC	CASSLAGLNYGYTF
NA	NA	TRBJ1-4	TRBV6-9	TGTGCCAGCAGTTATTCGGGAAAGGGCGGTGAAAAACTGTTTTTT	CASSYSGKGGEKLFF
NA	few	TRBJ1-5	TRBV28	TGTGCCAGCACTTTCGGGCAGATCAATCAGCCCCAGCATTTT	CASTFGQINQPQHF
NA	few	TRBJ1-3	TRBV5-4	TGTGCCAGCAGCTCCCGCACAGAATCTGGAAACACCATATATTTT	CASSSRTESGNTIYF
NA	NA	TRBJ2-7	TRBV6-6	TGTGCCAGCAGGGACGCCGCCTACGAGCAGTACTTC	CASRDAAYEQYF
NA	NA	TRBJ1-2	TRBV25-1	TGTGCCAGCAGCGCCTTTGGGGAAGTAGGCTATGGCTACACCTTC	CASSAFGEVGYGYTF
NA	NA	TRBJ1-1	TRBV6-6	TGTGCCAGCAGTCCTCGGACTTTGAACACTGAAGCTTTCTTT	CASSPRTLNTEAFF
NA	many	TRBJ1-4	TRBV7-8	TGTGCCAGCAGCTCGTCTGGGGATTATGAAAAACTGTTTTTT	CASSSSGDYEKLFF
NA	NA	TRBJ2-5	TRBV2	TGTGCCAGCAACTCAGACAGGAATGGTGCGACCCAGTACTTC	CASNSDRNGATQYF
NA	NA	TRBJ1-5	TRBV12-3/TRBV12-4	TGTGCCAGCAGTTTAGACGGGTTTTGGCCCCAGCATTTT	CASSLDGFWPQHF
NA	NA	TRBJ2-1	TRBV12-3/TRBV12-4	TGTGCCAGCAGTTCGCTCAGGGTCACATACAATGAGCAGTTCTTC	CASSSLRVTYNEQFF
NA	few	TRBJ1-5	TRBV4-1	TGCGCCAGCAGCTCACCCCAGGGTGAGGGCAATCAGCCCCAGCATTTT	CASSSPQGEGNQPQHF
NA	NA	TRBJ2-7	TRBV6-2/TRBV6-3	TGTGCCAGCAGTGTCCGGGACATACTAGACGAGCAGTACTTC	CASSVRDILDEQYF
NA	few	TRBJ2-3	TRBV12-3/TRBV12-4	TGTGCCAGCAGTTCCCTGGGCCAGGATACGCAGTATTTT	CASSSLGQDTQYF
NA	few	TRBJ1-3	TRBV6-5	TGTGCCAGCACCCCGGGTTTTGCCTCTGGAAACACCATATATTTT	CASTPGFASGNTIYF
NA	NA	TRBJ2-7	TRBV7-4	TGTGCCAGCAGCTTACGGTCAGCGGTCGGCTACGAGCAGTACTTC	CASSLRSAVGYEQYF
TRBD2	NA	TRBJ2-1	TRBV6-2/TRBV6-3	TGTGCCAGCAGCCTCTGGGGACTAGCCTCCTACAATGAGCAGTTCTTC	CASSLWGLASYNEQFF
NA	NA	TRBJ1-5	TRBV28	TGTGCCAGCAGTTTATCTACAGGCCAACGGGGATATCAGCCCCAGCATTTT	CASSLSTGQRGYQPQHF
TRBD2	few	TRBJ2-1	TRBV20-1	TGCAGTGCTAGAGATTCTAGCGGGGGGTACAATGAGCAGTTCTTC	CSARDSSGGYNEQFF
NA	NA	TRBJ2-3	TRBV19	TGTGCCAGTAGTCCGACCCTAGTAGGCCTCACAGATACGCAGTATTTT	CASSPTLVGLTDTQYF
NA	NA	TRBJ2-6	TRBV5-1	TGCGCCAGCTCTACCGTCCTCTCTGGGGCCAACGTCCTGACTTTC	CASSTVLSGANVLTF
NA	once	TRBJ1-6	TRBV29-1	TGCAGCGCATCGAGTGGGGGGTATAATTCACCCCTCCACTTT	CSASSGGYNSPLHF
TRBD1	NA	TRBJ2-5	TRBV6-2/TRBV6-3	TGTGCCAGCAGTTACTGGACAGGGGTCCGGGAGACCCAGTACTTC	CASSYWTGVRETQYF
NA	many	TRBJ1-2	TRBV7-2	TGTGCCAGCAGCTTAGCGCAGGATCGGAGCTATGGCTACACCTTC	CASSLAQDRSYGYTF
TRBD1	once	TRBJ2-4	TRBV7-9	TGTGCCAGCAGCTTTGGCAGGGGGAACATTCAGTACTTC	CASSFGRGNIQYF
TRBD2	few	TRBJ2-1	TRBV7-2	TGTGCCAGCAGCTTGGAGACTAGCGGGATCAATGAGCAGTTCTTC	CASSLETSGINEQFF
NA	NA	TRBJ1-2	TRBV6-1	TGTGCCAGCAGTGAAGCGGTTAACTATGGCTACACCTTC	CASSEAVNYGYTF
TRBD1	many	TRBJ1-1	TRBV7-2	TGTGCCAGCAGCTGGGACAGTAACATGAACACTGAAGCTTTCTTT	CASSWDSNMNTEAFF
TRBD2	NA	TRBJ2-5	TRBV20-1	TGCAGTGCTAGAGAGCCCAGCAGGCCGGGACTAGCGGGGGATGAGACCCAGTACTTC	CSAREPSRPGLAGDETQYF
NA	NA	TRBJ2-1	TRBV7-8	TGTGCCAGCAGCTTAGCGCGGGTATGGGAGCGGTCCTACAATGAGCAGTTCTTC	CASSLARVWERSYNEQFF
NA	NA	TRBJ1-2	TRBV2	TGTGCCAGCAGTGAGATACCCAGCCCATATGGCTACACCTTC	CASSEIPSPYGYTF